These 10 T cell receptor beta chains share one sample of origin, sequenced in a study of shared clonotypes between healthy human individuals. Data came from immunoSEQ multiplex PCR; TCRdb stores just in-frame clones and leaves some out. This sample has about 530,000 clones, with about three quarters found just once. Source material: PBMCs. These receptors were obtained from a woman between 35 and 50 years old in good health. Some clones in this sample may be carry-over from other donors' samples.

A few counts support this clone. This chain joins TRBV6-1 and TRBJ2-5, with a weak D call TRBD2 (6 bases). The CDR3 sequence is 15 residues long. The V and J ends lost 2 bases and 2 bases respectively, with 12 bases between them. Looked up from germline, CDR1 is MNHNS and CDR2 is SASEGT. CDR3 amino acids: CASSELADRQETQYF. DNA of the CDR3: TGTGCCAGCAGTGAATTAGCGGATCGACAAGAGACCCAGTACTTC.

On this clone: This same CDR3 is encoded by further DNA sequences in the sample. The genes are TRBV25-1 and TRBJ1-2, with D tentatively TRBD1 (5 bases). Germline CDR1 MGHDK, CDR2 SYGVNS. The V end lost 3 bases, the J end lost 8 bases, and 10 bases lay between the germline ends. The CDR3 is made up of 12 amino acids. The CDR3 sequence: CASSEGRVGYTF. For the CDR3, the DNA is TGTGCCAGCAGTGAGGGGCGGGTCGGCTACACCTTC.

The chain uses TRBV5-1 and TRBJ1-2; perhaps TRBD1 as D (6 bases). V gave up 4 bases and J gave up 0 bases, with 16 bases separating them. The CDR3 length is 16 residues. Germline CDR1 and CDR2: SGHRS and YFSETQ. This CDR3 reads CASSPGGSSSNYGYTF. The CDR3 DNA reads as TGCGCCAGCAGCCCGGGGGGCAGTTCTTCTAACTATGGCTACACCTTC. The entire variable domain, with the rest obtained from reference TRBV5-1 and TRBJ1-2, is as follows: KAGVTQTPRYLIKTRGQQVTLSCSPISGHRSVSWYQQTPGQGLQFLFEYFSETQRNKGNFPGRFSGRQFSNSRSEMNVSTLELGDSALYLCASSPGGSSSNYGYTFGSGTRLTVV.

The chain has TRBV7-9 and TRBJ1-1; D gene ambiguous. CDR1 SEHNR and CDR2 FQNEAQ come from the germline V gene (reference sequence). V was pared by 10 bases and J by 2 bases, with 11 bases between. The CDR3 runs to 12 residues. Here the CDR3 DNA reads TGTGCCACGGAGACACAAAACACTGAAGCTTTCTTT. Protein sequence: CATETQNTEAFF.

The chain combines TRBV2 with TRBJ2-5, with 10 positions matching TRBD1. CDR1 and CDR2 (germline): SNHLY, FYNNEI. After removal of 6 bases from V and 3 bases from J, the junction contained 7 bases not matched to a gene. This CDR3 contains 15 residues. The CDR3 coding sequence is TGTGCCAGCAGCCGGGACAGGGGTCAAGAAGAGACCCAGTACTTC. Protein sequence: CASSRDRGQEETQYF.

The chain combines TRBV28 with TRBJ1-3; D unresolved. V lost 3 bases and J 0 bases, leaving 12 bases between the germline ends. Germline loops: CDR1 MDHEN, CDR2 SYDVKM. CDR3 length: 16 residues. The CDR3 DNA reads as TGTGCCAGCAGTTTTCGGTCCGTGAGCTCTGGAAACACCATATATTTT. This gives the protein CASSFRSVSSGNTIYF.

This clone is a singleton in its sample. This rearrangement joins TRBV9 to TRBJ1-4; TRBD1 is a possible D gene (5 bases). The ends were cut back, 2 bases at V and 1 base at J, with 9 bases in the middle. There are 15 residues in the CDR3. In germline, CDR1 is SGDLS, CDR2 YYNGEE. In DNA form, the CDR3 reads TGTGCCAGCAGCGTTCAGGGTTTAACTAATGAAAAACTGTTTTTT. Its translation is CASSVQGLTNEKLFF.

V usage is TRBV11-2 and J usage is TRBJ2-7; D gene unclear. Germline V CDR1 and CDR2: SGHAT, FQNNGV. Trimming removed 0 bases from V and 1 base from J, with 4 bases in between. The CDR3 runs 13 residues. The CDR3 nucleotides are TGTGCCAGCAGCTTAGAGAGATCCTACGAGCAGTACTTC. It encodes CASSLERSYEQYF.

The V gene is TRBV18, the J gene TRBJ2-6; D is ambiguous. The germline V and J ends were trimmed by 6 bases and 1 base, with 4 bases remaining between them. Per germline, CDR1 KGHSH and CDR2 LQKENI. The CDR3 consists of 13 residues. CDR3 sequence: CASSLSGANVLTF. CDR3 DNA sequence: TGTGCCAGCTCTCTATCTGGGGCCAACGTCCTGACTTTC.

The chain couples TRBV14 to TRBJ2-4, with D perhaps assigned TRBD1 or TRBD2 (6 bases each). Germline lookup yields CDR1 SGHDN and CDR2 FVKESK. V lost 0 bases to trimming and J lost 4 bases, with 13 bases between them. The CDR3 loop spans 16 amino acids. The DNA for the CDR3 is TGTGCCAGCAGCCAAGACGGAGGGGGTCGAAAAAACATTCAGTACTTC. Translated, it gives CASSQDGGGRKNIQYF. The full variable domain, rest sourced from reference TRBV14 and TRBJ2-4, is EAGVTQFPSHSVIEKGQTVTLRCDPISGHDNLYWYRRVMGKEIKFLLHFVKESKQDESGMPNNRFLAERTGGTYSTLKVQPAELEDSGVYFCASSQDGGGRKNIQYFGAGTRLSVL.